This T cell receptor beta chain was sequenced in a study of metastatic and nonmetastatic thyroid tumors. Study-wide background: Repertoires of blood and of tissue (tumor or nodule) from malignant and benign thyroid patients were compared. Broader study findings: Reports indicated that malignant thyroid tumors showed significantly higher TCR beta diversity than benign nodules did, in blood and tumor.

MiXCR was used by TCRdb to re-call the PCR reads. The sample yields roughly 58,000 clones, approximately 4.1% seen once. At least ten counts were recorded for this clone. Its specificity is unknown. Before thyroid surgery, none of the patients had received any treatment. CDR1 and CDR2 from the germline V gene are LGHDT and YNNKEL (reference sequence). There are 15 residues in the CDR3. Trimming took 3 bases from V and 7 from J; bases not matched to a gene: 8. V is TRBV3-1 and J is TRBJ2-2, with 7 bases aligning to TRBD2. The clonotype originates from a female donor with papillary thyroid cancer or a benign thyroid nodule (not recorded which). Some clones in this sample may be carry-over from other donors' samples. The sample comprised blood. The CDR3 region is CASSHRAGAGGELFF. CDR3 DNA sequence: TGTGCCAGCAGCCACCGGGCGGGAGCGGGCGGGGAGCTGTTTTTT. Together with reference TRBV3-1 and TRBJ2-2, the CDR3 gives the full variable domain: DTAVSQTPKYLVTQMGNDKSIKCEQNLGHDTMYWYKQDSKKFLKIMFSYNNKELIINETVPNRFSPKSPDKAHLNLHINSLELGDSAVYFCASSHRAGAGGELFFGEGSRLTVL.